Each of the 8 T cell receptor beta chains below was sequenced from the same sample in a study of T-cell reconstitution after alpha-beta-depleted transplantation in children. During its preparation, the TCRbeta library received unique molecular identifiers. TCRdb reanalysed the PCR reads using MiXCR and keeps one entry per CDR3 protein. This sample yields 400,000 to 450,000 distinct CDR3 sequences, of which over 40% are seen a single time; 27% belongs to the top ten. The input for sequencing was PBMCs, taken before TCRalphabeta/CD19-depleted stem cell transplant. These receptors were obtained from a girl aged 2-10 years with aplastic anemia, due to receive a stem cell transplant.

The chain recombines TRBV5-5 with TRBJ2-5; D may correspond to TRBD1 or TRBD2 (6 bases each). Germline V gives CDR1 SGHKS, CDR2 YYEKEE (reference sequence). This CDR3 is 15 amino acids long. Trimming removed 0 bases from V and 4 bases from J, with 13 bases in between. The CDR3 reads CASSLVGGRGETQYF. DNA for the CDR3: TGTGCCAGCAGCTTGGTGGGGGGCAGGGGAGAGACCCAGTACTTC.

The chain carries TRBV9 and TRBJ1-1; unclear D gene. The germline gives CDR1 SGDLS, CDR2 YYNGEE. CDR3 length equals 13 residues. V gave up 0 bases and J gave up 7 bases, with 10 bases separating them. The CDR3 sequence: CASSVEEGIEAFF. CDR3 bases: TGTGCCAGCAGCGTAGAGGAAGGGATTGAAGCTTTCTTT.

The chain combines TRBV28 with TRBJ2-7; tentatively, D is TRBD1 or TRBD2 (7 bases each). The CDR3 extends over 15 amino acids. The V end lost 8 bases, the J end lost 4 bases, and 21 bases lay between the germline ends. Germline V gene data show CDR1 as MDHEN and CDR2 as SYDVKM. The CDR3: CASSSDGRGGYEQYF. The CDR3 bases are TGTGCCAGCTCCTCAGACGGCAGGGGGGGATACGAGCAGTACTTC.

This clonotype was counted many times. The chain has TRBV13 and TRBJ2-3; 8 nucleotides align to TRBD1. The CDR3 runs 17 residues. V lost 1 base, J lost 3 bases, and 9 bases stayed unmatched. Germline V gene lookup returns CDR1 PRHDT and CDR2 FYEKMQ (reference sequence). The CDR3 nucleotides are TGTGCCAGCAGCTTAGATGAGACAGGGGATAGGACAGATACGCAGTATTTT. Protein sequence: CASSLDETGDRTDTQYF.

The rearrangement links TRBV11-2 to TRBJ2-2; no firm D call. CDR3 length equals 15 residues. With 5 bases removed from V and 4 bases from J, the gap between germline ends came to 14 bases. CDR1 SGHAT and CDR2 FQNNGV come from the germline V gene. This CDR3 reads CASSAPGLSTGELFF. The CDR3 DNA sequence: TGTGCCAGCAGCGCCCCGGGCCTTTCCACCGGGGAGCTGTTTTTT.

The rearrangement joins TRBV7-2 to TRBJ2-7; 11 positions match TRBD2. The CDR3 runs 16 residues. Germline values: CDR1 SGHTA, CDR2 FQGNSA. V was pared by 6 bases and J by 0 bases, with 7 bases of the junction left unmatched. The CDR3 DNA is TGTGCCAGCAGTGGAGTAGCGGGAGGGAGCTCCTACGAGCAGTACTTC. Protein product: CASSGVAGGSSYEQYF.

This clonotype was seen many times. The chain recombines TRBV5-1 with TRBJ1-2; perhaps TRBD1 as D (6 bases). CDR1 SGHRS and CDR2 YFSETQ come from the germline V gene. This CDR3 has 12 residues. The ends were cut back, 4 bases at V and 6 bases at J, with 10 bases in the middle. CDR3 in DNA: TGCGCCAGCAGCAAACAGGGTAATGGCTACACCTTC. It codes for CASSKQGNGYTF.

The chain employs TRBV12-3 or TRBV12-4 and TRBJ2-1; D is possibly TRBD2 (6 bases). The V end lost 3 bases, the J end lost 6 bases, and 9 bases lay between the germline ends. The CDR3 is 13 residues long. The CDR3 is CASSFRGGNEQFF. The CDR3 region has the DNA TGTGCCAGCAGTTTTCGGGGAGGCAATGAGCAGTTCTTC.